These 3 T cell receptor beta chains came from one sample sequenced in a study of technical replicates of blood from a handful of donors. Generated by immunoSEQ multiplex PCR, the TCRdb table keeps only in-frame clones and is missing some. The sample contains fewer than 90,000 clones, 90% to 95% of which appear only once. Sequencing was performed on T cells isolated from PBMCs. These receptors originate from a human donor in good health.

Only one count was recorded for this clone. V usage is TRBV6-1 and J usage is TRBJ1-1; 7 bases fit TRBD1. Trimming cost V 1 base and J 6 bases; bases outside gene matches: 14. The germline CDR1 and CDR2 sequences are MNHNS and SASEGT. This CDR3 has 17 residues. CDR3 DNA sequence: TGTGCCAGCAGTGAAGGGGCTAGACAGGGCGCGACCGCTGAAGCTTTCTTT. It encodes CASSEGARQGATAEAFF.

J is TRBJ2-7 and V is TRBV18, with 8 bases matching TRBD1. The length of the CDR3 is 16 residues. Per the germline V gene, CDR1 is KGHSH and CDR2 is LQKENI. The trim removed 3 bases at V and 2 bases at J, leaving 9 bases unmatched. The DNA of the CDR3 is TGTGCCAGCTCACCGTCTGAGACAGGGGACGCCTACGAGCAGTACTTC. This sequence encodes CASSPSETGDAYEQYF.

The chain has TRBV11-3 and TRBJ2-3; maybe TRBD2 (5 bases). CDR3 length: 15 residues. CDR1 SGHNT and CDR2 YENEEA come from the germline V gene. Trimming removed 1 base at V and 2 bases at J, with 10 bases between. In DNA form, the CDR3 reads TGTGCCAGCAGCTTAGTCAAGGGAGCCACAGATACGCAGTATTTT. Translation: CASSLVKGATDTQYF.